Listed below are T cell receptor beta chains from one sample, sequenced in a study of CD8+ T cells in alopecia areata. Only in-frame clones appear in the TCRdb table, and some are missing; sequencing was by immunoSEQ multiplex PCR. The sample lists roughly 200,000 clones, less than 50% occurring once. The specimen was CD4+ T cells sorted from blood, collected at roughly week 38, from a patient treated with tofacitinib. The source of these receptors is a human donor with alopecia areata. The CDR3 runs from the conserved cysteine through the conserved F or W. Fields, in order: clone size, D gene, J gene, V gene, CDR3 DNA, CDR3 protein. The D gene is left open where the match is weak. Only part of the rows carry a size: once, few, many, or a class if the clone is expanded.

>many|NA|TRBJ2-1|TRBV9
TGTGCCAGCAGCGTCTTGGGAAGCGGACAACTGCCTAAGGAGCAGTTCTTC
CASSVLGSGQLPKEQFF
>few|TRBD1|TRBJ1-2|TRBV25-1
TGTGCCAGCAGTGTCCCCGGACAGGGGGACTATGGCTACACCTTC
CASSVPGQGDYGYTF
>NA|NA|TRBJ2-1|TRBV4-3
TGCGCCAGCAGCCAAGGGGGGAGCTCCTACAATGAGCAGTTCTTC
CASSQGGSSYNEQFF
>NA|NA|TRBJ2-6|TRBV29-1
TGCAGCGTTGATCCGGGTACTGGGGCCAACGTCCTGACTTTC
CSVDPGTGANVLTF
>NA|TRBD1|TRBJ2-5|TRBV7-3
TGTGCCAGCAGCCCCCAAGACAGGGGAGAGACCCAGTACTTC
CASSPQDRGETQYF
>few|TRBD1|TRBJ2-7|TRBV7-9
TGTGCCAGCATTTCGGGGACAGGCTCCTACGAGCAGTACTTC
CASISGTGSYEQYF
>few|TRBD2|TRBJ2-1|TRBV9
TGTGCCAGCAGCGTAGCTGGGAGGGCTTGGCAGTTCTTC
CASSVAGRAWQFF
>NA|TRBD2|TRBJ2-7|TRBV6-5
TGTGCCAGCAGTTACCTCGCGGGAGGCCACGAGCAGTACTTC
CASSYLAGGHEQYF
>NA|NA|TRBJ2-1|TRBV10-3
TGTGCCATCAGCGGCAGAACGGCGGGAAACTACAATGAGCAGTTCTTC
CAISGRTAGNYNEQFF
>few|NA|TRBJ1-4|TRBV5-1
TGCGCCAGCAGCTTGGTGACAGATGAAAAACTGTTTTTT
CASSLVTDEKLFF
>NA|TRBD1|TRBJ2-1|TRBV29-1
TGCAGCGTTGAACGACAGGGCGTCGGACCTATTGATGAGCAGTTCTTC
CSVERQGVGPIDEQFF
>few|NA|TRBJ1-2|TRBV5-4
TGTGCCAGCAGCTTGGGACCTCTGGGGAACTATGGCTACACCTTC
CASSLGPLGNYGYTF
>few|NA|TRBJ2-1|TRBV4-3
TGCGCCAGCAGCCAAGATATCGCTAGCCTTACTGGCAATGAGCAGTTCTTC
CASSQDIASLTGNEQFF
>few|NA|TRBJ2-2|TRBV10-3
TGTGCCATCAGTGATCCTCGGGCGGGCAGTTCCGGGGAGCTGTTTTTT
CAISDPRAGSSGELFF